This is a list of T cell receptor beta chains from one sample in a study of CD4 T cells in relation to SARS-CoV-2 and coronaviruses. Method: immunoSEQ multiplex PCR; TCRdb's copy keeps in-frame clones and lacks some. The sample yields around 11,000 clones, 80% to 90% seen once. The sequencing input was naive CD4+ T cells from PBMCs. Receptor source: an adult with COVID-19. The CDR3 runs from the conserved cysteine through the conserved F or W. Fields, in order: clone size, D gene, J gene, V gene, CDR3 DNA, CDR3 protein. A D gene is named only where the DNA matches it firmly. A clone size is listed for some rows: how often the clone was seen (once, few, many), or a class if it is expanded.

size: .
D: TRBD2
J: TRBJ2-1
V: TRBV29-1
DNA: TGCAGCGTTGATACGGGAGGGAATGAGCAGTTCTTC
CDR3: CSVDTGGNEQFF

size: .
D: .
J: TRBJ2-3
V: TRBV3-1/TRBV3-2
DNA: TGTGCCAGCAGCCAAGGAATACTCCGTAGCACAGATACGCAGTATTTT
CDR3: CASSQGILRSTDTQYF

size: .
D: .
J: TRBJ1-1
V: TRBV3-1/TRBV3-2
DNA: TGTGCCAGCAGCCGATCGGCCTCTGAAGCTTTCTTT
CDR3: CASSRSASEAFF

size: .
D: TRBD2
J: TRBJ2-3
V: TRBV6-5
DNA: TGTGCCAGCAACCTACGGACTAGCGGGGTTGATACGCAGTATTTT
CDR3: CASNLRTSGVDTQYF

size: .
D: .
J: TRBJ1-5
V: TRBV4-3
DNA: TGCGCCAGCAGCCAAGATGCCAGGGCTGACAATCAGCCCCAGCATTTT
CDR3: CASSQDARADNQPQHF

size: .
D: .
J: TRBJ2-5
V: TRBV7-9
DNA: TGTGCCAGCAGCTTAGGGGGGCAGCAAGAGACCCAGTACTTC
CDR3: CASSLGGQQETQYF

size: .
D: TRBD1
J: TRBJ2-1
V: TRBV27
DNA: TGTGCCAGCAGTGTAGGACAGGGGGTATTCAATGAGCAGTTCTTC
CDR3: CASSVGQGVFNEQFF

size: .
D: TRBD1
J: TRBJ1-5
V: TRBV29-1
DNA: TGCAGCGTTGCCGCAGGGGGCGAGGATCAGCCCCAGCATTTT
CDR3: CSVAAGGEDQPQHF

size: .
D: .
J: TRBJ2-1
V: TRBV30
DNA: TGTGCCTGGAGTGGAGAGGGAAACAGGGTTAATGAGCAGTTCTTC
CDR3: CAWSGEGNRVNEQFF

size: once
D: .
J: TRBJ2-7
V: TRBV5-6
DNA: TGTGCCAGCAGCCCTGGGCCAACACCGAACTACGAGCAGTACTTC
CDR3: CASSPGPTPNYEQYF

size: .
D: TRBD1
J: TRBJ2-6
V: TRBV19
DNA: TGTGCCAGTAGTGCCCGCGGGACAGGGCACCGCCCGGGGGCCAACGTCCTGACTTTC
CDR3: CASSARGTGHRPGANVLTF

size: .
D: .
J: TRBJ2-5
V: TRBV18
DNA: TGTGCCAGCTCCGCCGTGGGGGAAGAGACCCAGTACTTC
CDR3: CASSAVGEETQYF

size: .
D: TRBD2
J: TRBJ2-2
V: TRBV3-1/TRBV3-2
DNA: TGTGCCAGCAGCCAACCGGGACTAGCGGGGGGGCCAAACACCGGGGAGCTGTTTTTT
CDR3: CASSQPGLAGGPNTGELFF

size: .
D: TRBD2
J: TRBJ2-1
V: TRBV6-6
DNA: TGTGCCAGCAGTCAAACCACCGGGACTAGCGGGGGGGCGGGATACAATGAGCAGTTCTTC
CDR3: CASSQTTGTSGGAGYNEQFF

size: .
D: .
J: TRBJ2-7
V: TRBV6-5
DNA: TGTGCCAGCAGCCGGGACCCGAGCTCCTACGAGCAGTACTTC
CDR3: CASSRDPSSYEQYF

size: .
D: TRBD2
J: TRBJ2-1
V: TRBV5-1
DNA: TGCGCCAGCAGCGTTCTACTAGCGGGGGCGTCCTACAATGAGCAGTTCTTC
CDR3: CASSVLLAGASYNEQFF

size: .
D: TRBD1
J: TRBJ2-6
V: TRBV6-5
DNA: TGTGCCAGCAGGCCCGGGACAGCTGGGGCCAACGTCCTGACTTTC
CDR3: CASRPGTAGANVLTF

size: .
D: .
J: TRBJ1-4
V: TRBV6-9
DNA: TGTGCCAGCAGCTCCCCCATCAGGGTTGCCCCTAATGAAAAACTGTTTTTT
CDR3: CASSSPIRVAPNEKLFF

size: .
D: .
J: TRBJ1-5
V: TRBV7-9
DNA: TGTGCCAGCAGCAGAGGGGCAGTTGGTCAGCCCCAGCATTTT
CDR3: CASSRGAVGQPQHF

size: .
D: TRBD2
J: TRBJ2-5
V: TRBV11-3
DNA: TGTGCCAGCAGCTTAGGGACTAGCGCTGCTGCTCTCCAGTACTTC
CDR3: CASSLGTSAAALQYF

size: .
D: TRBD1
J: TRBJ2-7
V: TRBV27
DNA: TGTGCCAGCAGTTTCCAGGCAGGGGGATGGACTTCCTACGAGCAGTACTTC
CDR3: CASSFQAGGWTSYEQYF

size: .
D: TRBD1
J: TRBJ1-2
V: TRBV7-8
DNA: TGTGCCAGCAGCTTAGGAGACAGGGCGTTTGGCTACACCTTC
CDR3: CASSLGDRAFGYTF

size: .
D: TRBD1
J: TRBJ1-4
V: TRBV27
DNA: TGTGCCAGCAGCCGACAGGGGGCAGGTGAAAAACTGTTTTTT
CDR3: CASSRQGAGEKLFF

size: .
D: .
J: TRBJ2-3
V: TRBV19
DNA: TGTGCCAGTAGCGAGACATCCGCGAGAGGAGATACGCAGTATTTT
CDR3: CASSETSARGDTQYF

size: .
D: TRBD1
J: TRBJ2-7
V: TRBV14
DNA: TGTGCCAGCAGCGAATTCCGGGACAGGATATCCTACGAGCAGTACTTC
CDR3: CASSEFRDRISYEQYF

size: .
D: TRBD2
J: TRBJ2-5
V: TRBV2
DNA: TGTGCCAGCGTAGCGGGGGGGAAAGAGACCCAGTACTTC
CDR3: CASVAGGKETQYF

size: .
D: .
J: TRBJ1-1
V: TRBV3-1/TRBV3-2
DNA: TGTGCCAGCAGCGAAGGAAGGGGGATCACTGAAGCTTTCTTT
CDR3: CASSEGRGITEAFF

size: .
D: .
J: TRBJ1-2
V: TRBV28
DNA: TGTGCCAGCAGCCCTCCCGGGGGGGGCTACAACTATGGCTACACCTTC
CDR3: CASSPPGGGYNYGYTF

size: .
D: .
J: TRBJ2-7
V: TRBV5-1
DNA: TGCGCCAGCAGCTTGGTTCAGGGGGGGAACTACGAGCAGTACTTC
CDR3: CASSLVQGGNYEQYF

size: .
D: .
J: TRBJ2-7
V: TRBV11-2
DNA: TGTGCCAGCTCGGTAACCCACGAGCAGTACTTC
CDR3: CASSVTHEQYF

size: .
D: TRBD2
J: TRBJ2-7
V: TRBV27
DNA: TGTGCCAGCAGTTTAGAACCTAGCGGCCCCTACGAGCAGTACTTC
CDR3: CASSLEPSGPYEQYF

size: .
D: TRBD2
J: TRBJ2-3
V: TRBV3-1/TRBV3-2
DNA: TGTGCCAGCAGCCTTGGGACTAGCGGTGGACCGCAGTATTTT
CDR3: CASSLGTSGGPQYF

size: .
D: TRBD2
J: TRBJ2-5
V: TRBV7-2
DNA: TGTGCCAGCAGCAAGGGACTAGCGGGGGGGCAAGAGACCCAGTACTTC
CDR3: CASSKGLAGGQETQYF

size: few
D: TRBD1
J: TRBJ2-7
V: TRBV10-1
DNA: TGCGCCAGCAGTGAGTCGAACAGGGGCTACGAGCAGTACTTC
CDR3: CASSESNRGYEQYF

size: .
D: .
J: TRBJ1-4
V: TRBV7-9
DNA: TGTGCCAGCAGGCCTCAGCCGGGGCGCACTAATGAAAAACTGTTTTTT
CDR3: CASRPQPGRTNEKLFF

size: .
D: TRBD2
J: TRBJ2-3
V: TRBV24-1
DNA: TGTGCCACCAGTGATCGTACTAGCGGGGAGACAGATACGCAGTATTTT
CDR3: CATSDRTSGETDTQYF

size: .
D: TRBD1
J: TRBJ1-2
V: TRBV7-3
DNA: TGTGCCAGCAGCTCAGCAACAGGGGATAGCTATGGCTACACCTTC
CDR3: CASSSATGDSYGYTF

size: .
D: TRBD1
J: TRBJ1-5
V: TRBV6-5
DNA: TGTGCCAGCAGTCCCACAGGGGGGGGCAATCAGCCCCAGCATTTT
CDR3: CASSPTGGGNQPQHF

size: once
D: .
J: TRBJ2-7
V: TRBV18
DNA: TGTGCCAGCTCACCATCCTCCTACGAGCAGTACTTC
CDR3: CASSPSSYEQYF

size: .
D: .
J: TRBJ2-2
V: TRBV24-1
DNA: TGTGCCACCAGTGATTTCTCGACCCAGAACACCGGGGAGCTGTTTTTT
CDR3: CATSDFSTQNTGELFF

size: .
D: TRBD1
J: TRBJ1-4
V: TRBV5-4
DNA: TGTGCCAGCAGCTGGGACAGAGCAACTAATGAAAAACTGTTTTTT
CDR3: CASSWDRATNEKLFF

size: .
D: TRBD1
J: TRBJ2-2
V: TRBV11-2
DNA: TGTGCCAGCAGCAACCCGACAGGGACGAACACCGGGGAGCTGTTTTTT
CDR3: CASSNPTGTNTGELFF

size: .
D: TRBD1
J: TRBJ1-1
V: TRBV6-5
DNA: TGTGCCAGCAGGAACAGGGGGCACACTGAAGCTTTCTTT
CDR3: CASRNRGHTEAFF

size: .
D: .
J: TRBJ2-3
V: TRBV27
DNA: TGTGCCAGCAGTTTATCCGGCAGGGGTAGCACAGATACGCAGTATTTT
CDR3: CASSLSGRGSTDTQYF

size: .
D: .
J: TRBJ2-5
V: TRBV10-2
DNA: TGCGCCAGCAGCCTCACATGGGGCCCGGGGGAGACCCAGTACTTC
CDR3: CASSLTWGPGETQYF

size: .
D: TRBD2
J: TRBJ2-2
V: TRBV9
DNA: TGTGCCAGCAGCCCAACCTGGACTAGCGGGGGGTCCGGGGAGCTGTTTTTT
CDR3: CASSPTWTSGGSGELFF

size: .
D: .
J: TRBJ2-7
V: TRBV12-3/TRBV12-4
DNA: TGTGCCAGCAGTTTAACCAGGGTTGGCGAGCAGTACTTC
CDR3: CASSLTRVGEQYF

size: .
D: .
J: TRBJ2-7
V: TRBV30
DNA: TGTGCCTGGAGTGTACAAGGGGCGGTCTTC
CDR3: CAWSVQGAVF

size: .
D: .
J: TRBJ2-3
V: TRBV12-3/TRBV12-4
DNA: TGTGCCAGCACCCTGGGCGGCCCCGATACGCAGTATTTT
CDR3: CASTLGGPDTQYF

size: .
D: TRBD1
J: TRBJ2-2
V: TRBV5-8
DNA: TGTGCCAGCAGCGATTACAGGGGAAGGGCCGGGGAGCTGTTTTTT
CDR3: CASSDYRGRAGELFF

size: .
D: TRBD1
J: TRBJ2-6
V: TRBV6-1
DNA: TGTGCCAGCAGTGTTAGGACAGGGGTACCTGGGGCCAACGTCCTGACTTTC
CDR3: CASSVRTGVPGANVLTF

size: .
D: .
J: TRBJ2-5
V: TRBV9
DNA: TGTGCCAGCAGCTCGGGGGGCCTAGAGACCCAGTACTTC
CDR3: CASSSGGLETQYF

size: .
D: .
J: TRBJ1-1
V: TRBV6-5
DNA: TGTGCCAGCAAGGGTGGGGGGTCGAACACTGAAGCTTTCTTT
CDR3: CASKGGGSNTEAFF

size: .
D: .
J: TRBJ2-3
V: TRBV9
DNA: TGTGCCAGCAGCCCAATAGCGTGGGGCGCAGATACGCAGTATTTT
CDR3: CASSPIAWGADTQYF

size: .
D: TRBD2
J: TRBJ2-1
V: TRBV19
DNA: TGTGCCAGTAGTGTGAGCGGGGGGGCAAAGGGTGAGCAGTTCTTC
CDR3: CASSVSGGAKGEQFF

size: .
D: .
J: TRBJ2-7
V: TRBV18
DNA: TGTGCCAGCTCGAACGACGAACCGGACGAGCAGTACTTC
CDR3: CASSNDEPDEQYF

size: .
D: .
J: TRBJ2-5
V: TRBV2
DNA: TGTGCCAGCAGTGAATGGGCTCCGCAGACCCAGTACTTC
CDR3: CASSEWAPQTQYF

size: .
D: .
J: TRBJ1-1
V: TRBV11-3
DNA: TGTGCCAGCAGCTTGCGCGGGGATATCGTAGCTTTCTTT
CDR3: CASSLRGDIVAFF

size: .
D: .
J: TRBJ2-7
V: TRBV12-3/TRBV12-4
DNA: TGTGCCAGCAGTTTAGAACACTACGAGCAGTACTTC
CDR3: CASSLEHYEQYF